Each of the 17 T cell receptor beta chains below was sequenced from the same sample in a study of response to subunit inactivated influenza vaccine. From the RT-PCR reads, TCRdb called clonotypes with MiXCR, one entry per CDR3 protein. The sample records some 150,000 distinct CDR3 sequences, 9.5% to 15% being singletons. This sample also appeared in a second study, on T cells expressing NK-cell markers. That work states: 5'RACE template switching with UMIs generated TCR beta cDNA.

This material consisted of CD8+ T cells sorted from PBMCs, taken about 13 days after vaccination. The receptors here all came from a man aged 45-65 years who received an inactivated influenza vaccine.

This clonotype was detected ten times or more. The chain has TRBV12-3 or TRBV12-4 and TRBJ2-3; 8 positions agree with TRBD2. This CDR3 is built from 17 residues. The trim removed 2 bases at V and 5 bases at J, leaving 12 bases unmatched. The CDR3 protein is CASSLWPRGGIVDTQYF. DNA of the CDR3: TGTGCCAGCAGTTTATGGCCTCGCGGGGGGATAGTAGATACGCAGTATTTT.

The rearrangement uses TRBV6-2 or TRBV6-3 and TRBJ1-1; no firm D call. The CDR3 loop spans 12 amino acids. The V end was cut by 7 bases, the J end by 7 bases, with 13 bases between. Germline CDR1 MNHEY, CDR2 SVGEGT. The CDR3 sequence is CASIFQAGEAFF. The CDR3 DNA reads as TGTGCCAGCATCTTTCAGGCGGGTGAAGCTTTCTTT.

This chain connects TRBV6-5 to TRBJ2-6; D perhaps matches TRBD1 (5 bases). CDR3 size: 16 residues. Trimming took 2 bases from V and 1 from J, leaving 9 bases between them. Germline-derived CDR1 and CDR2 are MNHEY and SVGAGI. The CDR3 DNA reads as TGTGCCAGCAGTTACAGGGGCCCATCTGGGGCCAACGTCCTGACTTTC. It encodes CASSYRGPSGANVLTF.

This clonotype has more than one count but fewer than ten. For the CDR3, the DNA is TGCAGTGAAAGGACCGTAAGGGGCTACGAGCAGTACTTC. Translation: CSERTVRGYEQYF. The chain is built from TRBV20-1 and TRBJ2-7; TRBD1 is a possible D gene (5 bases). CDR1 and CDR2 from the germline V gene are DFQATT and SNEGSKA (reference sequence). CDR3 length: 13 amino acids. Between the trimmed V and J ends, which lost 7 bases and 3 bases, there was a span of 16 bases.

This chain joins TRBV29-1 and TRBJ2-6; D gene uncertain. CDR1 SQVTM and CDR2 ANQGSEA come from the germline V gene. V shed 3 bases and J shed 0 bases, with 3 bases lying between them. The CDR3 spans 13 residues. CDR3 region: CSVEISGANVLTF. The CDR3 coding sequence is TGCAGCGTTGAGATCTCTGGGGCCAACGTCCTGACTTTC.

The chain combines TRBV3-1 with TRBJ1-2, with D possibly TRBD1 on 6 matching bases. The CDR3 extends over 14 amino acids. Trimming left V 8 bases short and J 7 bases short, with 20 bases between. Germline V gene lookup returns CDR1 LGHDT and CDR2 YNNKEL (reference sequence). In DNA, the CDR3 is TGTGCCAGCGGGCCCTTGGGGGGCCCTCTTGGCTACACCTTC. Amino acids: CASGPLGGPLGYTF. The entire variable domain, with the rest obtained from reference TRBV3-1 and TRBJ1-2, is as follows: DTAVSQTPKYLVTQMGNDKSIKCEQNLGHDTMYWYKQDSKKFLKIMFSYNNKELIINETVPNRFSPKSPDKAHLNLHINSLELGDSAVYFCASGPLGGPLGYTFGSGTRLTVV.

V and J are TRBV29-1 and TRBJ2-5; possible D gene TRBD2, 7 bases. CDR1 is SQVTM and CDR2 is ANQGSEA in the germline V gene. V lost 7 bases and J lost 3, with 27 bases in between. The CDR3 has 17 amino acids. CDR3 residues: CSGLFGGRNSIEETQYF. CDR3 in DNA: TGCAGCGGCCTATTCGGGGGGCGCAATTCAATCGAAGAGACCCAGTACTTC.

The chain uses TRBV15 and TRBJ2-7; 7 bases fit TRBD2. The CDR3 extends over 16 amino acids. Germline assignment: CDR1 LNHNV and CDR2 YYDKDF (reference sequence). Trimming cost V 0 bases and J 6 bases; bases outside gene matches: 11. CDR3 amino acids: CATSRDTREDGSEQYF. CDR3 DNA sequence: TGTGCCACCAGCAGAGATACTCGGGAGGATGGAAGCGAGCAGTACTTC.

This clonotype was observed a few times. The genes are TRBV6-5 and TRBJ2-1; D call uncertain. Germline assignment: CDR1 MNHEY and CDR2 SVGAGI. This CDR3 region has 14 residues. Trimming pared 2 bases from V and 7 bases from J, leaving 12 bases between. CDR3 region: CASSYGVHGNEQFF. CDR3 DNA sequence: TGTGCCAGCAGTTACGGGGTTCATGGAAATGAGCAGTTCTTC.

This clonotype was recorded at least ten times. The chain couples TRBV2 to TRBJ1-1; 11 bases are a match to TRBD1. The junction had 8 bases not matched to a gene; V was cut back by 0 bases and J by 5 bases. CDR1 and CDR2 (germline): SNHLY, FYNNEI. CDR3 size: 17 residues. CDR3 in amino acids: CASSEAMGQGGTTEAFF. The CDR3 DNA follows: TGTGCCAGCAGTGAAGCAATGGGACAGGGGGGGACGACTGAAGCTTTCTTT.

This clonotype was picked up one time. The CDR3 DNA is TGTGCCAGCAGTGGAGCACAGACGAGCACAGATACGCAGTATTTT. Its translation: CASSGAQTSTDTQYF. The chain employs TRBV6-4 and TRBJ2-3, with unresolved D. V dropped 4 bases and J dropped 0 bases, with 11 bases sitting between them. Germline CDR1 and CDR2: MRHNA and SNTAGT. The CDR3 length is 15 residues.

The gene calls are TRBV30 and TRBJ2-3; D is tentatively TRBD1 or TRBD2 (7 bases each). Per germline, CDR1 GTSNPN and CDR2 SVGIG (reference sequence). This CDR3 is built from 16 residues. Trimming pared 1 base from V and 3 bases from J, leaving 17 bases between. In DNA form, the CDR3 reads TGTGCCTGGAGTGGCCAGGGGGGGCCTTTAACAGATACGCAGTATTTT. It translates to CAWSGQGGPLTDTQYF.

This chain connects TRBV28 to TRBJ2-7, with 7 bases fitting TRBD2. The CDR3 contains 15 residues. V was pared by 4 bases and J by 1 base, with 7 bases of the junction left unmatched. Germline assignment: CDR1 MDHEN and CDR2 SYDVKM. In DNA form, the CDR3 reads TGTGCCAGCAGTTCCGGACCCGGGGGGTCCTACGAGCAGTACTTC. Amino acid sequence: CASSSGPGGSYEQYF.

The CDR3 here is CASSYRAGFINEQFF. CDR3 coding DNA: TGTGCCAGCAGTTACCGGGCGGGATTCATAAATGAGCAGTTCTTC. The chain combines TRBV6-5 with TRBJ2-1; weak D call: TRBD2 (6 bases). The CDR3 has 15 amino acids. Between the trimmed V and J ends, which lost 2 bases and 7 bases, there was a span of 15 bases. Germline CDR1 and CDR2: MNHEY and SVGAGI.

The chain links TRBV9 to TRBJ2-3, with a tentative D call TRBD2 (5 bases). The V gene's germline CDR1 is SGDLS and CDR2 YYNGEE. The CDR3 has 14 amino acids. The V end was cut by 0 bases, the J end by 2 bases, with 7 bases between. This CDR3 is CASSVGGSTDTQYF. The DNA of the CDR3 is TGTGCCAGCAGCGTAGGAGGGTCCACAGATACGCAGTATTTT.

This clonotype was seen only a few times. This chain joins TRBV4-2 and TRBJ2-7; 7 bases fit TRBD2. The CDR3 is 16 residues long. The trim removed 0 bases at V and 2 bases at J, leaving 7 bases unmatched. The germline gives CDR1 LGHNA, CDR2 YNFKEQ. DNA for the CDR3: TGTGCCAGCAGCCAAGATGGGGGGGGGTTTGCCTACGAGCAGTACTTC. Protein product: CASSQDGGGFAYEQYF.

The chain is built from TRBV20-1 and TRBJ2-7, with D perhaps assigned TRBD1 or TRBD2 (5 bases each). The germline V and J ends were trimmed by 2 bases and 3 bases, with 14 bases remaining between them. The CDR3 is 14 amino acids. CDR1 is DFQATT, CDR2 SNEGSKA, per germline (reference sequence). CDR3 sequence reads: CSARPQGEFYEQYF. CDR3 in DNA: TGCAGTGCTAGACCTCAGGGAGAGTTCTACGAGCAGTACTTC.